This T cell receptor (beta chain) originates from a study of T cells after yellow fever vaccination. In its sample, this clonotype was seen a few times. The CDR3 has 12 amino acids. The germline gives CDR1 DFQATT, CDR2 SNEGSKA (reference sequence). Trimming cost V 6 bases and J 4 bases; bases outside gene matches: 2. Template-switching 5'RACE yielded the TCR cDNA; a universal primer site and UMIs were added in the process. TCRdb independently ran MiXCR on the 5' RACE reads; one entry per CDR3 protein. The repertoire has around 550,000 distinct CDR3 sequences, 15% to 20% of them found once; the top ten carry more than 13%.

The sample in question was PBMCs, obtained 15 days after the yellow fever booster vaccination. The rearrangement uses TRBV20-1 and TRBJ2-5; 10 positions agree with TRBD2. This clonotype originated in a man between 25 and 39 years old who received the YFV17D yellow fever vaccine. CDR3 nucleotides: TGCAGTGCAGGACTAGCGGTAGAGACCCAGTACTTC. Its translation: CSAGLAVETQYF.